These 30 T cell receptor beta chains originate from one sample sequenced in a study of blood T cell repertoires in COVID-19. This table comes from immunoSEQ multiplex PCR, and its TCRdb copy is limited to in-frame clones, with some not included. The sample includes around 140,000 clones, 85% to 90% seen only once; the top ten take roughly 37%. The specimen was peripheral blood. Receptors originate from a man aged 50-59 years who had recovered from COVID-19.

The sample holds one count of this clone. The chain employs TRBV5-1 and TRBJ1-1, with a weak D call TRBD1 (5 bases). Trimming left V 8 bases short and J 0 bases short, with 20 bases between. The CDR3 has 16 amino acids. The germline gives CDR1 SGHRS, CDR2 YFSETQ. CDR3 DNA: TGCGCCAGTAAGTGGTGGCAGGGCACTATGAACACTGAAGCTTTCTTT. This codes for CASKWWQGTMNTEAFF.

This chain uses TRBV29-1 with TRBJ1-2, with 7 bases matching TRBD1. After removal of 4 bases from V and 4 bases from J, the junction contained 0 bases not matched to a gene. Germline V lookup: CDR1 SQVTM, CDR2 ANQGSEA. The CDR3 runs to 11 residues. For the CDR3, the DNA is TGCAGCGTTGGACAGGGCTATGGCTACACCTTC. This sequence encodes CSVGQGYGYTF.

V usage is TRBV5-4 and J usage is TRBJ2-1, with TRBD2 matching 11 bases. Looked up from germline, CDR1 is SGHNT and CDR2 is YYREEE (reference sequence). V lost 4 bases and J lost 9; bases outside the gene matches: 9. The CDR3 spans 15 residues. CDR3 in amino acids: CASSLGTSGVTEQFF. CDR3 nucleotides: TGTGCCAGCAGCCTAGGGACTAGCGGTGTTACTGAGCAGTTCTTC. Full variable domain (missing parts from reference TRBV5-4 and TRBJ2-1): ETGVTQSPTHLIKTRGQQVTLRCSSQSGHNTVSWYQQALGQGPQFIFQYYREEENGRGNFPPRFSGLQFPNYSSELNVNALELDDSALYLCASSLGTSGVTEQFFGPGTRLTVL.

The chain carries TRBV4-1 and TRBJ2-3; D call uncertain. Between the trimmed V and J ends, which lost 2 bases and 3 bases, there was a span of 3 bases. The CDR3 loop spans 12 amino acids. The germline V gene encodes CDR1 MGHRA and CDR2 YSYEKL. CDR3 region: CASSQPTDTQYF. Here the CDR3 DNA reads TGCGCCAGCAGCCAACCTACAGATACGCAGTATTTT.

The chain carries TRBV19 and TRBJ2-3; 13 positions match TRBD2. The CDR3 is 17 amino acids. Germline V CDR1 and CDR2: LNHDA, SQIVND (reference sequence). Unmatched junction bases numbered 7, after V lost 5 bases and J lost 2 bases. CDR3 loop: CASSGRTSGGYTDTQYF. CDR3 nucleotides: TGTGCCAGTAGTGGTAGGACTAGCGGGGGCTACACAGATACGCAGTATTTT.

This clone was observed at least ten times. This chain connects TRBV6-5 to TRBJ2-3; TRBD2 aligns across 11 bases. Germline assignment: CDR1 MNHEY and CDR2 SVGAGI. CDR3 size: 14 residues. The V gene end was trimmed by 10 bases and the J gene end by 1 base; junction bases not matched to a gene: 4. The CDR3 loop is CATLLAGGTDTQYF. CDR3 coding DNA: TGTGCCACCCTACTAGCGGGGGGCACAGATACGCAGTATTTT.

The chain employs TRBV6-2 or TRBV6-3 and TRBJ2-7, with 8 bases matching TRBD2. Germline-derived CDR1 and CDR2 are MNHEY and SVGEGT. The CDR3 covers 20 residues. Germline trimming cut 0 bases from V and 0 bases from J; bases unmatched to any gene: 16. The CDR3 region is CASSYSTLEDGGGPSYEQYF. For the CDR3, the DNA is TGTGCCAGCAGTTACTCTACCCTTGAAGATGGCGGGGGGCCCTCCTACGAGCAGTACTTC.

The chain couples TRBV7-2 to TRBJ2-5; TRBD2 agrees at 12 bases. V trimming: 3 bases; J trimming: 6 bases; junction bases outside the gene matches: 11. Germline V gene sequence: CDR1 SGHTA, CDR2 FQGNSA. There are 17 residues in the CDR3. CDR3: CASSFTPSGGAIKTQYF. Written as DNA, the CDR3 is TGTGCCAGCAGCTTTACCCCTAGCGGGGGGGCCATTAAGACCCAGTACTTC.

This sequence joins TRBV20-1 and TRBJ2-2, with 14 bases identical to TRBD2. The germline CDR1 and CDR2 sequences are DFQATT and SNEGSKA (reference sequence). The CDR3 consists of 17 residues. With V trimmed by 3 bases and J by 6 bases, 9 bases remained unmatched. Here the CDR3 reads CSASWRLAGGPAGELFF. In DNA, the CDR3 is TGCAGTGCTAGTTGGAGACTAGCGGGGGGGCCCGCCGGGGAGCTGTTTTTT.

This clone was seen once. The chain carries TRBV14 and TRBJ2-3; no clear D. The CDR3 length is 17 residues. Trimming cost V 0 bases and J 1 base, with 14 bases left between them. Germline lookup yields CDR1 SGHDN and CDR2 FVKESK. CDR3 DNA: TGTGCCAGCAGCCAAGACGGAGCTCCCTCCGGCACAGATACGCAGTATTTT. It codes for CASSQDGAPSGTDTQYF.

The rearrangement links TRBV5-1 to TRBJ2-1; TRBD2 matches at 10 bases. CDR1 and CDR2 from the germline V gene are SGHRS and YFSETQ. Trimming at V came to 4 bases and at J to 4 bases, leaving 5 bases not matched to a gene. The CDR3 length is 15 residues. CDR3 amino acids: CASSPAGLAYNEQFF. The DNA for the CDR3 is TGCGCCAGCAGCCCCGCGGGACTAGCGTACAATGAGCAGTTCTTC. The complete variable domain, with remaining parts taken from reference TRBV5-1 and TRBJ2-1, reads KAGVTQTPRYLIKTRGQQVTLSCSPISGHRSVSWYQQTPGQGLQFLFEYFSETQRNKGNFPGRFSGRQFSNSRSEMNVSTLELGDSALYLCASSPAGLAYNEQFFGPGTRLTVL.

V and J are TRBV3-1 (or the pseudogene TRBV3-2) and TRBJ2-1; D might be TRBD2 (6 bases). The CDR3 has 15 amino acids. CDR1 is LGHDT and CDR2 is YNNKEL in the germline V gene (reference sequence). V was clipped by 3 bases and J by 7 bases, with 16 bases between them. Written as DNA, the CDR3 is TGTGCCAGCAGCCAGCGGGACCTCGAGATGAATGAGCAGTTCTTC. Amino acid sequence: CASSQRDLEMNEQFF.

CDR3 coding DNA: TGTGCCAGTAGTATTGGGGCCGATACTTCAGCCGGGGAGCTGTTTTTT. Protein product: CASSIGADTSAGELFF. The chain links TRBV19 to TRBJ2-2, with D possibly matching TRBD1 (5 bases). Trimming shortened V by 3 bases and J by 6 bases, and 17 bases separated the two germline ends. Germline CDR1 and CDR2: LNHDA and SQIVND (reference sequence). This CDR3 is built from 16 residues.

The chain employs TRBV6-5 and TRBJ1-2; 8 bases align to TRBD1. This CDR3 comprises 15 residues. V shed 4 bases, J shed 2 bases, and the junction held 6 bases outside the gene matches. The V gene's germline CDR1 is MNHEY and CDR2 SVGAGI. The CDR3 coding sequence is TGTGCCAGCAGTTCACTTGGACAGGGAAACTATGGCTACACCTTC. Translation: CASSSLGQGNYGYTF.

The rearrangement links TRBV19 to TRBJ1-4; no clear D. CDR1 is LNHDA, CDR2 SQIVND, per germline (reference sequence). V was cut by 9 bases and J by 7 bases, with 21 bases left in between. This CDR3 is built from 15 residues. The DNA of the CDR3 is TGTGCCAGCAGGTTCGGTAGCGGGAGGGCTGAAAAACTGTTTTTT. Its protein product is CASRFGSGRAEKLFF.

This clone occurred once. This chain joins TRBV5-6 and TRBJ1-1, with 8 bases aligning to TRBD1. The CDR3 has 14 residues. V was pared by 3 bases and J by 5 bases, with 6 bases of the junction left unmatched. Germline V gene sequence: CDR1 SGHDT, CDR2 YYEEEE. As DNA, the CDR3 is TGTGCCAGCAGCTCACAGGGGGGATGGACTGAAGCTTTCTTT. This gives the protein CASSSQGGWTEAFF. The entire variable domain, with the rest obtained from reference TRBV5-6 and TRBJ1-1, is as follows: DAGVTQSPTHLIKTRGQQVTLRCSPKSGHDTVSWYQQALGQGPQFIFQYYEEEERQRGNFPDRFSGHQFPNYSSELNVNALLLGDSALYLCASSSQGGWTEAFFGQGTRLTVV.

CDR3 region: CATSRGGRGALNTEAFF. In DNA form, the CDR3 reads TGTGCCACCAGCAGAGGTGGTAGGGGCGCTTTAAACACTGAAGCTTTCTTT. The chain joins TRBV15 to TRBJ1-1; a possible D gene is TRBD1 (5 bases). The V end was cut by 1 base, the J end by 2 bases, with 17 bases between. The germline V gene has CDR1 LNHNV and CDR2 YYDKDF (reference sequence). This CDR3 comprises 17 residues.

The J gene is TRBJ2-7, the V gene TRBV4-1; TRBD1 might be the D (7 bases). There are 14 residues in the CDR3. Deletions cut 4 bases from V and 5 bases from J, with 15 bases between. Germline V gives CDR1 MGHRA, CDR2 YSYEKL. The CDR3 region has the DNA TGCGCCAGCAGCCGCGCCAGGGGGGCGAACGAGCAGTACTTC. It translates to CASSRARGANEQYF.

V usage is TRBV3-1 (or the pseudogene TRBV3-2) and J usage is TRBJ1-6, with D unresolved. CDR1 is LGHDT, CDR2 YNNKEL, per germline (reference sequence). The CDR3 is made up of 17 amino acids. Trimming shortened V by 3 bases and J by 10 bases, and 22 bases separated the two germline ends. The CDR3 is CASSHINPSEGGSPLHF. The CDR3, as DNA: TGTGCCAGCAGCCACATAAACCCCAGTGAGGGCGGATCACCCCTCCACTTT.

This chain joins TRBV6-5 and TRBJ1-2, with D unresolved. CDR1 MNHEY and CDR2 SVGAGI come from the germline V gene. Trimming pared 6 bases from V and 3 bases from J, leaving 14 bases between. CDR3 size: 14 residues. The CDR3 loop reads CASRVAPMDYGYTF. CDR3 coding DNA: TGTGCCAGCAGAGTGGCCCCGATGGACTATGGCTACACCTTC.

This chain connects TRBV27 to TRBJ1-4, with TRBD1 matching 8 bases. The CDR3 has 13 amino acids. The trim removed 10 bases at V and 17 bases at J, leaving 18 bases unmatched. CDR1 is MNHEY and CDR2 is SMNVEV in the germline V gene (reference sequence). This chain's CDR3 is CANTAHQHRGFFF. CDR3 bases: TGTGCCAACACGGCCCACCAGCACAGGGGGTTTTTTTTT.

This clone occurred once. The chain links TRBV5-3 to TRBJ2-7; 10 bases are a match to TRBD1. TRBV5-3 is known as an ORF, though its function is uncertain. The V gene end was trimmed by 3 bases and the J gene end by 6 bases; junction bases not matched to a gene: 6. This CDR3 has 14 amino acids. The CDR3 DNA sequence: TGTGCCAGAAGCTCGGGACAGGGGAGGTTCGAGCAGTACTTC. Translated: CARSSGQGRFEQYF.

This clone was observed many times. V gene TRBV7-9 combines with J gene TRBJ1-1, with D possibly being TRBD1 (5 bases). Per the germline V gene, CDR1 is SEHNR and CDR2 is FQNEAQ (reference sequence). V shed 0 bases and J shed 11 bases, with 13 bases lying between them. The CDR3 is 13 residues long. The CDR3 DNA sequence: TGTGCCAGCAGCTTAGCGCTAGGGGAGGCGGCTTTCTTT. This gives the protein CASSLALGEAAFF.

The chain employs TRBV30 and TRBJ2-3, with TRBD2 identical over 13 bases. The CDR3 is 16 amino acids. CDR1 GTSNPN and CDR2 SVGIG come from the germline V gene (reference sequence). With 3 bases clipped from V and 1 base from J, the junction kept 4 bases outside the gene matches. For the CDR3, the DNA is TGTGCCTGGAGCCTTGGACTAGCGGGGGGCACAGATACGCAGTATTTT. It encodes CAWSLGLAGGTDTQYF.

CDR3 nucleotide sequence: TGTGCCAGCAGCCTTGGGACAGGGACTAATGAAAAACTGTTTTTT. This translates into CASSLGTGTNEKLFF. This sequence joins TRBV9 and TRBJ1-4; 9 bases align to TRBD1. Germline V gene data show CDR1 as SGDLS and CDR2 as YYNGEE. This CDR3 has 15 residues. V gave up 4 bases and J gave up 2 bases; unmatched junction bases: 3.

The chain is built from TRBV6-5 and TRBJ1-5; D is unclear. CDR3 length equals 14 residues. Germline CDR1 and CDR2: MNHEY and SVGAGI. Trimming shortened V by 2 bases and J by 1 base, and 6 bases separated the two germline ends. The DNA for the CDR3 is TGTGCCAGCAGTTACGTCAGAAGCAATCAGCCCCAGCATTTT. This codes for CASSYVRSNQPQHF.

This chain links TRBV6-2 or TRBV6-3 with TRBJ1-1, with D perhaps matching TRBD1 (6 bases). Germline CDR1 reads MNHEY; CDR2 reads SVGEGT. With 0 bases removed from V and 3 bases from J, the gap between germline ends came to 20 bases. The CDR3 is made up of 18 amino acids. The CDR3 DNA reads as TGTGCCAGCAGTTACTCCCCTTTTGGGGGGGGCGTGGACACTGAAGCTTTCTTT. Its protein product is CASSYSPFGGGVDTEAFF.

The V gene is TRBV4-2, the J gene TRBJ1-1; a weak D match, TRBD1 (6 bases). The CDR3 is made up of 13 amino acids. Per germline, CDR1 LGHNA and CDR2 YNFKEQ. The V end lost 0 bases, the J end lost 7 bases, and 9 bases lay between the germline ends. The CDR3 loop reads CASSQDEGVEAFF. The CDR3 region has the DNA TGTGCCAGCAGCCAAGATGAGGGGGTTGAAGCTTTCTTT.

This clone occurred once. The DNA of the CDR3 is TGCGCCAGCAGCCAAGATGCTAGCGGCACAGATACGCAGTATTTT. This translates into CASSQDASGTDTQYF. This chain connects TRBV4-3 to TRBJ2-3, with D possibly matching TRBD2 (6 bases). Trimming took off 0 bases at V and 1 base at J, with 8 bases between the two ends. Germline V gene data show CDR1 as LGHNA and CDR2 as YSLEER. The CDR3 sequence is 15 residues long.

V usage is TRBV3-1 (or the pseudogene TRBV3-2) and J usage is TRBJ2-4, with TRBD1 matching over 11 bases. The CDR3 has 23 amino acids. The germline CDR1 and CDR2 sequences are LGHDT and YNNKEL (reference sequence). Trimming cost V 8 bases and J 0 bases; bases outside gene matches: 27. CDR3 nucleotides: TGTGCCAGCCACGCGTCTCGCAAAACCGGGACAGGGGGTATACCTCGAGCCAAAAACATTCAGTACTTC. Translated: CASHASRKTGTGGIPRAKNIQYF.